Given below is one TCR beta chain in context. The data were taken from a study of blood T cell repertoires in COVID-19. For the study at large: T cells, B-cell-depleted T cells, or PBMCs supplied cDNA or gDNA.

The CDR3 sequence is 15 residues long. Unmatched junction bases numbered 8, after V lost 4 bases and J lost 8 bases. CDR1 ENHRY and CDR2 SYGVKD come from the germline V gene. All exposed participants met a person with COVID-19 within 2 weeks before entering the study. As handled by the study authors: Using reference gene primer amplification, nucleated cell counts were estimated. Sequencing was performed with immunoSEQ multiplex PCR; in TCRdb, only in-frame clones are kept and a portion is missing. The D gene and trimming were derived from the DNA, and the V and J assignments and clone size from that table. The profile shows 220,000 or so clones, roughly 89% of them singletons.

The sample consisted of PBMCs or T cells enriched from blood (not recorded which). The rearrangement links TRBV10-3 to TRBJ2-2; the match to TRBD1 covers 9 bases. This TCR was recovered from a man in his thirties or forties who had been exposed to COVID-19. CDR3 residues: CAISAARDRAGELFF. The CDR3, as DNA: TGTGCCATCAGTGCAGCCCGGGACAGGGCGGGGGAGCTGTTTTTT.